The 31 T cell receptor beta chains below were found in one sample sequenced in a study of T cell repertoires in cytomegalovirus infection (dated by TCRdb to the late 2010s). The meaning of the sample's treatment or condition label: in vitro stimulation with specific CMV peptide epitopes to enrich CMV-specific T cells. No antigen is known for these receptors. TCRdb records Illumina HiSeq 1500 as the sequencer. TCRdb took the public reads, trimmed them with fastp at Q25, ran MiXCR for clone calling and kept in-frame beta chains. Each entry is one CDR3 protein sequence, shown with its most common DNA and genes. The sample table shows around 100,000 distinct CDR3 sequences, and under 50% are seen once. Of the sample, around 74% is held by the ten largest clones. The sample was CD8+ T cells from cultured PBMCs, taken from culture after CMV antigen stimulation. These receptors came from a human donor in good health (CMV status not recorded). Some clones in this sample may be carry-over from other donors' samples.

This clonotype came up a few times. The V and J genes are TRBV12-3 or TRBV12-4 and TRBJ1-2, with no clear D. Trimming cost V 3 bases and J 4 bases, with 9 bases left between them. The length of the CDR3 is 13 residues. CDR3 nucleotide sequence: TGTGCCAGCAGTTTGCAGGCGGGCTATGGCTACACCTTC. Translating gives CASSLQAGYGYTF.

CDR3: CASSPLPGQAGRNQPQHF. CDR3 DNA sequence: TGTGCCAGCAGCCCCCTCCCGGGACAGGCGGGACGGAATCAGCCCCAGCATTTT. V is TRBV2 and J is TRBJ1-5, with 8 bases fitting TRBD1. The V and J ends lost 6 bases and 4 bases, in that order; junction bases with no gene match: 17. CDR1 is SNHLY, CDR2 FYNNEI, per germline. This CDR3 comprises 18 residues.

The chain couples TRBV7-8 to TRBJ2-3; D unresolved. This CDR3 region has 15 residues. V was shortened by 5 bases and J by 2 bases, with 14 bases between the two germline ends. Germline-derived CDR1 and CDR2 are SGHVS and FQNEAQ. The CDR3 DNA follows: TGTGCCAGCAGCGAATCTGCCCGATCCACAGATACGCAGTATTTT. It yields the protein CASSESARSTDTQYF.

This clonotype was counted ten times or more. V usage is TRBV7-8 and J usage is TRBJ2-3; 9 nucleotides agree with TRBD2. CDR3 length equals 19 residues. Losses at the gene ends were 4 bases for V and 10 bases for J; bases not matched to a gene: 24. Germline V lookup: CDR1 SGHVS, CDR2 FQNEAQ. The DNA for the CDR3 is TGTGCCAGCAGCTCCAGACTAGCGGCCTTGCGGGGGCCGGGGGCGGCGCAGTATTTT. Protein: CASSSRLAALRGPGAAQYF. Drawing the rest from reference TRBV7-8 and TRBJ2-3, the complete variable domain is GAGVSQSPRYKVAKRGQDVALRCDPISGHVSLFWYQQALGQGPEFLTYFQNEAQLDKSGLPSDRFFAERPEGSVSTLKIQRTQQEDSAVYLCASSSRLAALRGPGAAQYFGPGTRLTVL.

This chain links TRBV12-3 or TRBV12-4 with TRBJ2-7, with 9 bases fitting TRBD1. V dropped 7 bases and J dropped 1; count of bases not matched to a gene: 5. This CDR3 comprises 14 residues. The CDR3 loop reads CASKTGTGSYEQYF. Here the CDR3 DNA reads TGTGCCAGCAAGACCGGGACAGGGTCCTACGAGCAGTACTTC.

This chain joins TRBV6-1 and TRBJ1-5; perhaps TRBD1 as D (5 bases). The CDR3 covers 15 residues. Between the trimmed V and J ends, which lost 6 bases and 0 bases, there was a span of 12 bases. The germline gives CDR1 MNHNS, CDR2 SASEGT. As DNA, the CDR3 is TGTGCCAGCAGGGGTGGGGGGGGTAGCAATCAGCCCCAGCATTTT. Protein sequence: CASRGGGGSNQPQHF.

This clonotype has more than one count but fewer than ten. The chain has TRBV20-1 and TRBJ1-1; possibly TRBD1 for D (5 bases). Per the germline V gene, CDR1 is DFQATT and CDR2 is SNEGSKA (reference sequence). The CDR3 loop spans 12 amino acids. The CDR3 reads CRGGDWITEAFF. CDR3 DNA sequence: TGCAGGGGGGGGGACTGGATCACTGAAGCTTTCTTT.

V usage is TRBV7-9 and J usage is TRBJ2-7; no firm D call. There are 11 residues in the CDR3. The V gene's germline CDR1 is SEHNR and CDR2 FQNEAQ (reference sequence). The V and J ends lost 7 bases and 6 bases respectively, with 10 bases between them. CDR3 sequence reads: CASTSPSEQYF. The CDR3 DNA follows: TGTGCCAGCACCTCCCCCTCCGAGCAGTACTTC.

In this sample, this clonotype turned up many times. The genes are TRBV12-3 or TRBV12-4 and TRBJ2-7; TRBD2 is a possible D gene (6 bases). Trimming took 5 bases from V and 3 from J, leaving 14 bases between them. This CDR3 spans 14 amino acids. CDR3 loop: CASSLQGLYYEQYF. As DNA, the CDR3 is TGTGCCAGCAGTCTTCAGGGACTCTACTACGAGCAGTACTTC.

This clonotype was detected many times. This chain joins TRBV28 and TRBJ1-4, with D perhaps matching TRBD1 (6 bases). This CDR3 region has 15 residues. Trimming took 4 bases from V and 6 from J, leaving 15 bases between them. Germline CDR1 MDHEN, CDR2 SYDVKM. Written as DNA, the CDR3 is TGTGCCAGCAGTTGGGACCCAAAGGGGGATGAAAAACTGTTTTTT. It codes for CASSWDPKGDEKLFF.

This clonotype was observed many times. The J gene is TRBJ1-6, the V gene TRBV28; 7 positions agree with TRBD1. The V segment lost 4 bases and the J segment 3 bases; nucleotides outside the gene matches: 6. The germline V gene encodes CDR1 MDHEN and CDR2 SYDVKM. The CDR3 is made up of 16 amino acids. CDR3 sequence: CASSWAGDSYNSPLHF. Written as DNA, the CDR3 is TGTGCCAGCAGTTGGGCTGGGGACAGCTATAATTCACCCCTCCACTTT.

This clonotype was counted ten times or more. In nucleotides, the CDR3 is TGTGCCAGTAGTATTGTTTTGGGGGGGCATCAGCCCCAGCATTTT. Amino acids: CASSIVLGGHQPQHF. The chain couples TRBV19 to TRBJ1-5, with D perhaps TRBD1 (6 bases). The CDR3 sequence is 15 residues long. Germline CDR1 reads LNHDA; CDR2 reads SQIVND (reference sequence). Between the trimmed V and J ends, which lost 3 bases and 5 bases, there was a span of 14 bases.

This clonotype was seen more than once but under ten times. The gene calls are TRBV9 and TRBJ2-3; 9 bases align to TRBD2. This CDR3 has 15 amino acids. The germline V gene encodes CDR1 SGDLS and CDR2 YYNGEE. V lost 6 bases and J lost 0; bases outside the gene matches: 5. In DNA form, the CDR3 reads TGTGCCAGCACGGCTAGCGGGGCTAGCACAGATACGCAGTATTTT. This translates into CASTASGASTDTQYF.

The chain joins TRBV7-6 to TRBJ2-2; 10 bases line up with TRBD1. Germline V gene sequence: CDR1 SGHVS, CDR2 FNYEAQ. The CDR3 loop spans 14 amino acids. Losses at the gene ends were 6 bases for V and 3 bases for J; bases not matched to a gene: 1. In nucleotides, the CDR3 is TGTGCCAGCAGGGGGACAGGGGACACCGGGGAGCTGTTTTTT. Translation: CASRGTGDTGELFF.

V is TRBV27 and J is TRBJ1-2; D uncertain. Between the trimmed V and J ends, which lost 5 bases and 8 bases, there was a span of 15 bases. The V gene's germline CDR1 is MNHEY and CDR2 SMNVEV (reference sequence). The CDR3 length is 13 residues. The chain's CDR3 is CASSAQNLRGYTF. DNA of the CDR3: TGTGCCAGCAGTGCGCAAAACCTGAGGGGCTACACCTTC.

The gene calls are TRBV12-3 or TRBV12-4 and TRBJ2-2, with TRBD2 matching over 8 bases. The CDR3 spans 14 residues. Trimming at V came to 3 bases and at J to 6 bases, leaving 3 bases not matched to a gene. CDR3 in DNA: TGTGCCAGCAGTTTCAGCGGGGGATCCGGGGAGCTGTTTTTT. Encoded protein: CASSFSGGSGELFF.

This clonotype came up a few times. The chain couples TRBV25-1 to TRBJ2-1; 10 bases line up with TRBD1. CDR3 length: 13 residues. Trimming at V came to 9 bases and at J to 7 bases, leaving 6 bases not matched to a gene. The V gene's germline CDR1 is MGHDK and CDR2 SYGVNS. Here the CDR3 reads CASNDRGPNEQFF. In DNA form, the CDR3 reads TGTGCCAGTAACGACAGGGGGCCGAATGAGCAGTTCTTC.

The gene calls are TRBV19 and TRBJ1-1; D not certain. CDR3 length equals 11 residues. Germline V gives CDR1 LNHDA, CDR2 SQIVND (reference sequence). Trimming shortened V by 8 bases and J by 2 bases, and 6 bases separated the two germline ends. The CDR3 DNA sequence: TGTGCCAGTGAATACAACACTGAAGCTTTCTTT. This codes for CASEYNTEAFF.

For this clonotype: Being one base from a much bigger clone, this may be a read error. The genes are TRBV9 and TRBJ1-4, with D unresolved. CDR3 length: 14 residues. Germline V gene sequence: CDR1 SGDLS, CDR2 YYNGEE. This chain's CDR3 is CASSAPGRREILFF. The CDR3 coding sequence is TGTGCCAGCAGCGCCCCCGGGAGACGGGAAATACTGTTTTTT.

Only a few counts were recorded for this clonotype. The V call is TRBV7-3, the J call TRBJ2-3; unclear D gene. The CDR3 covers 13 residues. Germline assignment: CDR1 SGHTA and CDR2 FQGTGA. Trimming cost V 6 bases and J 2 bases, with 9 bases left between them. CDR3 sequence (DNA): TGTGCCAGCAGTCCAGACGTCACAGATACGCAGTATTTT. The encoded protein is CASSPDVTDTQYF.

The chain combines TRBV27 with TRBJ1-5; no clear D. This CDR3 has 18 residues. Trimming cost V 2 bases and J 5 bases, with 22 bases left between them. The germline V gene has CDR1 MNHEY and CDR2 SMNVEV (reference sequence). The CDR3 is CASSLKEEKELGDQPQHF. In DNA form, the CDR3 reads TGTGCCAGCAGTTTAAAGGAGGAAAAGGAGTTAGGTGATCAGCCCCAGCATTTT.

The genes are TRBV5-1 and TRBJ2-1; D is unclear. V was shortened by 7 bases and J by 6 bases, with 17 bases between the two germline ends. This CDR3 is built from 14 residues. From germline, CDR1 is SGHRS and CDR2 YFSETQ. The chain's CDR3 is CASHSIPWANEQFF. CDR3 in DNA: TGCGCCAGCCATAGCATACCTTGGGCCAATGAGCAGTTCTTC. The variable domain in full, completed from reference TRBV5-1 and TRBJ2-1, reads KAGVTQTPRYLIKTRGQQVTLSCSPISGHRSVSWYQQTPGQGLQFLFEYFSETQRNKGNFPGRFSGRQFSNSRSEMNVSTLELGDSALYLCASHSIPWANEQFFGPGTRLTVL.

V usage is TRBV7-8 and J usage is TRBJ1-2; D is undetermined. The CDR3 spans 15 residues. Between the trimmed V and J ends, which lost 2 bases and 3 bases, there was a span of 13 bases. In germline, CDR1 is SGHVS, CDR2 FQNEAQ. This CDR3 is CASSLYSGEDYGYTF. For the CDR3, the DNA is TGTGCCAGCAGCTTATACTCCGGCGAGGACTATGGCTACACCTTC. Variable domain in full (rest from reference TRBV7-8 and TRBJ1-2): GAGVSQSPRYKVAKRGQDVALRCDPISGHVSLFWYQQALGQGPEFLTYFQNEAQLDKSGLPSDRFFAERPEGSVSTLKIQRTQQEDSAVYLCASSLYSGEDYGYTFGSGTRLTVV.

Only one count was recorded for this clonotype. The chain uses TRBV12-3 or TRBV12-4 and TRBJ2-1; D call uncertain. The CDR3 sequence is 15 residues long. Trimming cost V 5 bases and J 7 bases, with 18 bases left between them. CDR3 loop: CASSEPSFGLNEQFF. The CDR3 coding sequence is TGTGCCAGCAGTGAACCGAGTTTTGGGTTAAATGAGCAGTTCTTC.

The V and J genes are TRBV20-1 and TRBJ2-1; TRBD1 matches 7 bases. The CDR3 has 14 amino acids. With V trimmed by 2 bases and J by 7 bases, 8 bases remained unmatched. Germline V gene lookup returns CDR1 DFQATT and CDR2 SNEGSKA (reference sequence). DNA for the CDR3: TGCAGTGCTAGAACAGGGGATTTGGGGAATGAGCAGTTCTTC. Its translation: CSARTGDLGNEQFF.

This clonotype was seen more than once but under ten times. V usage is TRBV12-3 or TRBV12-4 and J usage is TRBJ2-1, with TRBD1 identical over 7 bases. The CDR3 totals 15 residues. V trimming: 3 bases; J trimming: 4 bases; junction bases outside the gene matches: 6. CDR3 residues: CASSFGWDSYNEQFF. The CDR3 DNA reads as TGTGCCAGCAGTTTCGGATGGGACAGTTACAATGAGCAGTTCTTC.

The V call is TRBV20-1, the J call TRBJ2-7; TRBD1 matches at 9 bases. The CDR3 has 14 residues. V shed 0 bases, J shed 7 bases, and the junction held 7 bases outside the gene matches. CDR1 and CDR2 from the germline V gene are DFQATT and SNEGSKA (reference sequence). This CDR3 is CSARDLRDRVEQYF. As DNA, the CDR3 is TGCAGTGCTAGAGACCTCCGGGACAGGGTTGAGCAGTACTTC.

The chain couples TRBV12-3 or TRBV12-4 to TRBJ2-3; TRBD1 is a possible D gene (5 bases). V gave up 3 bases and J gave up 1 base, with 8 bases separating them. This CDR3 contains 14 residues. Here the CDR3 reads CASSFQGGTDTQYF. The CDR3 bases are TGTGCCAGCAGTTTCCAGGGTGGCACAGATACGCAGTATTTT.

CDR3 DNA sequence: TGTGCCAGCAGCTTAGACCCCAATGAGCAGTTCTTC. Protein: CASSLDPNEQFF. The chain is built from TRBV7-6 and TRBJ2-1; D gene uncertain. Trimming shortened V by 1 base and J by 6 bases, and 4 bases separated the two germline ends. Germline CDR1 SGHVS, CDR2 FNYEAQ. The CDR3 extends over 12 amino acids.

This clonotype turned up a few times. The chain couples TRBV7-6 to TRBJ2-5; D unclear. The CDR3 loop spans 14 amino acids. The germline CDR1 and CDR2 sequences are SGHVS and FNYEAQ. V was shortened by 3 bases and J by 5 bases, with 13 bases between the two germline ends. The CDR3 DNA is TGTGCCAGCAGCTTCCCCAGTTCGAGCGAGACCCAGTACTTC. This gives the protein CASSFPSSSETQYF.

This clonotype was seen at least ten times. The chain carries TRBV7-8 and TRBJ2-1; D is perhaps TRBD1 (5 bases). The length of the CDR3 is 16 residues. Deletions cut 1 base from V and 1 base from J, with 11 bases between. Germline lookup yields CDR1 SGHVS and CDR2 FQNEAQ. The CDR3 nucleotides are TGTGCCAGCAGCTTAGGACAGCTAGGATCCTACAATGAGCAGTTCTTC. This gives the protein CASSLGQLGSYNEQFF. Full variable domain (rest looked up from reference TRBV7-8 and TRBJ2-1): GAGVSQSPRYKVAKRGQDVALRCDPISGHVSLFWYQQALGQGPEFLTYFQNEAQLDKSGLPSDRFFAERPEGSVSTLKIQRTQQEDSAVYLCASSLGQLGSYNEQFFGPGTRLTVL.